A single sample is the source of the 27 T cell receptor beta chains below, sequenced in a study of radiation and T cells in renal cell carcinoma. Time point meaning: baseline pretreatment blood. Stated treatment: 15 Gy SBRT to primary tumor, nephrectomy 4 weeks later. Only in-frame clones appear in the TCRdb table, and some are missing; sequencing was by immunoSEQ multiplex PCR. The sample lists about 130,000 clones, about 88% occurring once. This material consisted of blood, taken from a patient whose treatment included radiotherapy and nephrectomy. The source of these receptors is a woman in her forties or fifties with renal cell carcinoma.

The rearrangement uses TRBV19 and TRBJ2-7, with 8 bases lining up with TRBD1. V lost 4 bases, J lost 2 bases, and 10 bases stayed unmatched. Germline V lookup: CDR1 LNHDA, CDR2 SQIVND (reference sequence). The CDR3 is 16 residues long. CDR3 region: CASSTIPGQVTYEQYF. CDR3 coding DNA: TGTGCCAGTAGTACAATCCCGGGACAGGTTACCTACGAGCAGTACTTC.

The V and J genes are TRBV18 and TRBJ1-3; no firm D call. V was pared by 7 bases and J by 4 bases, with 14 bases between. This CDR3 has 14 residues. Per germline, CDR1 KGHSH and CDR2 LQKENI. The CDR3 spells CASLVGTGGNTIYF. CDR3 sequence (DNA): TGTGCCAGCTTAGTTGGTACGGGCGGAAACACCATATATTTT.

The chain recombines TRBV19 with TRBJ1-1, with 8 nucleotides matching TRBD1. Trimming took 7 bases from V and 4 from J; bases not matched to a gene: 11. Germline assignment: CDR1 LNHDA and CDR2 SQIVND (reference sequence). This CDR3 region has 15 residues. CDR3: CASTLNLGQGTEAFF. The DNA of the CDR3 is TGTGCCAGTACCCTTAACCTCGGACAGGGCACTGAAGCTTTCTTT.

This clone has a single count. CDR3 DNA sequence: TGCGCCAGCAGCTTGGGAGGGATCCCTGGAAACACCATATATTTT. This translates into CASSLGGIPGNTIYF. The genes are TRBV5-1 and TRBJ1-3; no clear D gene. CDR1 and CDR2 (germline): SGHRS, YFSETQ. The CDR3 loop spans 15 amino acids. Between the trimmed V and J ends, which lost 0 bases and 2 bases, there was a span of 9 bases.

V and J are TRBV5-4 and TRBJ1-2; D is ambiguous. V was trimmed by 7 bases and J by 3 bases, leaving 16 bases between them. Per germline, CDR1 SGHNT and CDR2 YYREEE (reference sequence). The CDR3 has 14 amino acids. The CDR3 nucleotides are TGTGCCAGCGACGTAAGTGCGCTCCACTATGGCTACACCTTC. Protein product: CASDVSALHYGYTF.

The chain carries TRBV6-5 and TRBJ1-2, with 8 bases aligning to TRBD1. Germline V gene lookup returns CDR1 MNHEY and CDR2 SVGAGI. The CDR3 has 15 residues. V shed 3 bases and J 5 bases; nucleotides not matched to a gene: 8. The CDR3, as DNA: TGTGCCAGCAGTTATTTAACAGGGGGGCGGTATGGCTACACCTTC. Protein: CASSYLTGGRYGYTF.

This clone was counted only a few times. The chain uses TRBV4-2 and TRBJ2-7; D may match TRBD1 or TRBD2 (5 bases each). The CDR3 is 16 residues long. Trimming took 0 bases from V and 6 from J, leaving 18 bases between them. Germline values: CDR1 LGHNA, CDR2 YNFKEQ. The CDR3 protein is CASSQDLGEVGREQYF. CDR3 in DNA: TGTGCCAGCAGCCAAGACCTGGGGGAAGTTGGCCGCGAGCAGTACTTC.

This clone was detected a few times. The chain links TRBV29-1 to TRBJ1-1; no firm D call. CDR3 length equals 13 residues. V lost 6 bases and J 4 bases, leaving 15 bases between the germline ends. Germline lookup yields CDR1 SQVTM and CDR2 ANQGSEA. This CDR3 is CSVDVGRVTEAFF. Here the CDR3 DNA reads TGCAGCGTCGATGTGGGAAGAGTCACTGAAGCTTTCTTT.

V is TRBV28 and J is TRBJ2-5; 9 bases are a match to TRBD2. CDR3 length: 14 residues. CDR1 and CDR2 (germline): MDHEN, SYDVKM. V lost 6 bases and J lost 5; bases outside the gene matches: 7. This chain's CDR3 is CASRLAAGGETQYF. Written as DNA, the CDR3 is TGTGCCAGCAGGCTAGCGGCGGGAGGGGAGACCCAGTACTTC.

The chain is built from TRBV15 and TRBJ1-3; D call uncertain. This CDR3 spans 11 amino acids. V lost 1 base and J lost 8, with 3 bases in between. The V gene's germline CDR1 is LNHNV and CDR2 YYDKDF (reference sequence). CDR3: CATSRADTIYF. The CDR3 coding sequence is TGTGCCACCAGCAGAGCGGACACCATATATTTT.

The chain combines TRBV14 with TRBJ1-4, with a tentative D call TRBD1 (5 bases). The V and J ends lost 3 bases and 4 bases respectively, with 9 bases between them. The germline V gene encodes CDR1 SGHDN and CDR2 FVKESK. The CDR3 totals 14 residues. CDR3 nucleotides: TGTGCCAGCAGCCAGTTAGGGGTTAATGAAAAACTGTTTTTT. Its translation is CASSQLGVNEKLFF.

This clone was counted between two and nine times. The chain uses TRBV4-2 and TRBJ1-4, with D possibly being TRBD1 (6 bases). V was pared by 4 bases and J by 4 bases, with 10 bases between. Germline V gives CDR1 LGHNA, CDR2 YNFKEQ. The CDR3 totals 14 residues. The CDR3 spells CASSPDRSNEKLFF. The CDR3 DNA reads TGTGCCAGCAGCCCTGACAGGAGTAATGAAAAACTGTTTTTT.

The chain couples TRBV9 to TRBJ2-3; TRBD2 matches 12 bases. The V and J ends lost 8 bases and 7 bases, in that order; junction bases with no gene match: 11. Germline lookup yields CDR1 SGDLS and CDR2 YYNGEE. The CDR3 is 15 amino acids. The CDR3: CASQPSGGGSYTQYF. CDR3 in DNA: TGTGCCAGTCAGCCTAGCGGGGGGGGCTCTTATACGCAGTATTTT.

This clone was detected only a few times. This chain uses TRBV5-4 with TRBJ1-6, with a weak D call TRBD1 (5 bases). The V gene lost 6 bases and the J gene lost 9 bases, with 16 bases spanning the gap. CDR1 SGHNT and CDR2 YYREEE come from the germline V gene (reference sequence). The CDR3 covers 14 residues. The CDR3 bases are TGTGCCAGCAATCCCGGGACGCCGGGTTCACCCCTCCACTTT. Translating gives CASNPGTPGSPLHF.

This chain connects TRBV5-6 to TRBJ2-7; possibly TRBD2 for D (5 bases). V was clipped by 5 bases and J by 1 base, with 10 bases between them. Germline V gene sequence: CDR1 SGHDT, CDR2 YYEEEE. The CDR3 is 13 amino acids. CDR3 in DNA: TGTGCCAGCAGTCGGACTGCTTCCTACGAGCAGTACTTC. This translates into CASSRTASYEQYF.

The rearrangement joins TRBV19 to TRBJ1-2, with D unresolved. The germline V gene has CDR1 LNHDA and CDR2 SQIVND (reference sequence). The V gene lost 5 bases and the J gene lost 5 bases, with 27 bases spanning the gap. The length of the CDR3 is 18 residues. The CDR3 coding sequence is TGTGCCAGTAGTGGAGAGGTTCCTTCAGTGGAGGGCCGTTATGGCTACACCTTC. It specifies CASSGEVPSVEGRYGYTF.

The V and J genes are TRBV5-6 and TRBJ2-3, with D perhaps assigned TRBD1 or TRBD2 (6 bases each). Germline V gene sequence: CDR1 SGHDT, CDR2 YYEEEE. V was pared by 5 bases and J by 2 bases, with 18 bases between. The CDR3 extends over 16 amino acids. CDR3 DNA sequence: TGTGCCAGCAGTCTTGGGGGGCGAGCCCTCACAGATACGCAGTATTTT. Translating it yields CASSLGGRALTDTQYF.

Written as DNA, the CDR3 is TGTGCCAGCTCTACCCCCGGGGTGAACACTGAAGCTTTCTTT. Protein sequence: CASSTPGVNTEAFF. The rearrangement uses TRBV6-6 and TRBJ1-1; D gene unclear. The CDR3 consists of 14 residues. Trimming removed 8 bases at V and 0 bases at J, with 13 bases between. The germline V gene has CDR1 MNHNY and CDR2 SVGAGI (reference sequence).

The chain uses TRBV4-3 and TRBJ1-5, with D perhaps matching TRBD1 (5 bases). Germline V gives CDR1 LGHNA, CDR2 YSLEER. The ends were cut back, 0 bases at V and 5 bases at J, with 23 bases in the middle. This CDR3 spans 19 amino acids. The CDR3 region is CASSQDPGGGNSRYQPQHF. The CDR3 DNA is TGCGCCAGCAGCCAAGATCCGGGGGGGGGAAATAGTAGGTATCAGCCCCAGCATTTT.

V is TRBV9 and J is TRBJ1-1; 7 bases are shared with TRBD1. The germline V gene has CDR1 SGDLS and CDR2 YYNGEE. The J segment lost 1 base and the V segment lost 4 bases, leaving 7 bases of the junction unmatched. This CDR3 has 15 amino acids. The DNA of the CDR3 is TGTGCCAGCAGCAAAACGGGACAGACGAACACTGAAGCTTTCTTT. Translation: CASSKTGQTNTEAFF.

The chain carries TRBV18 and TRBJ2-3; 8 bases line up with TRBD1. Germline CDR1 KGHSH, CDR2 LQKENI. V lost 3 bases, J lost 5 bases, and 7 bases stayed unmatched. The CDR3 contains 15 residues. In DNA, the CDR3 is TGTGCCAGCTCACCTCGGACAGGGCAGGAAGATACGCAGTATTTT. Residues: CASSPRTGQEDTQYF. Full variable domain (remainder filled in from reference TRBV18 and TRBJ2-3): NAGVMQNPRHLVRRRGQEARLRCSPMKGHSHVYWYRQLPEEGLKFMVYLQKENIIDESGMPKERFSAEFPKEGPSILRIQQVVRGDSAAYFCASSPRTGQEDTQYFGPGTRLTVL.

The V call is TRBV7-8, the J call TRBJ2-7; 9 positions match TRBD2. The junction had 7 bases not matched to a gene; V was cut back by 1 base and J by 3 bases. The germline V gene encodes CDR1 SGHVS and CDR2 FQNEAQ. The CDR3 spans 16 residues. Here the CDR3 reads CASSLVLASGVYEQYF. The CDR3 DNA sequence: TGTGCCAGCAGCTTAGTTTTGGCTAGCGGGGTCTACGAGCAGTACTTC.

The chain uses TRBV6-6 and TRBJ2-1; 7 bases match TRBD1. This CDR3 is 15 amino acids long. Trimming removed 2 bases from V and 3 bases from J; junction bases left unmatched: 4. Germline lookup yields CDR1 MNHNY and CDR2 SVGAGI (reference sequence). The CDR3 region has the DNA TGTGCCAGCAGTTACGAAGGGGGCGACTACAATGAGCAGTTCTTC. Its protein is CASSYEGGDYNEQFF.

The genes are TRBV7-9 and TRBJ1-2, with D possibly being TRBD1 (5 bases). V was cut by 5 bases and J by 4 bases, with 8 bases left in between. CDR3 length equals 12 residues. Germline CDR1 reads SEHNR; CDR2 reads FQNEAQ (reference sequence). The CDR3, as DNA: TGTGCCAGCAGCGACCAGGGCTATGGCTACACCTTC. It encodes CASSDQGYGYTF.

The chain joins TRBV6-5 to TRBJ1-5, with D possibly matching TRBD1 (5 bases). Per the germline V gene, CDR1 is MNHEY and CDR2 is SVGAGI. This CDR3 comprises 15 residues. The V gene lost 4 bases and the J gene lost 4 bases, with 14 bases spanning the gap. The CDR3 bases are TGTGCCAGCAGTTTGAGGGGCCGCCCAAATCAGCCCCAGCATTTT. Protein sequence: CASSLRGRPNQPQHF.

Worth noting for this clone: The CDR3 carries no conserved terminal phenylalanine or tryptophan, so it likely arises from a read error. The V and J genes are TRBV29-1 and TRBJ1-2; tentatively, D is TRBD1 (6 bases). Germline-derived CDR1 and CDR2 are SQVTM and ANQGSEA. The CDR3 sequence is 12 residues long. V lost 2 bases and J lost 8, with 12 bases in between. CDR3 nucleotides: TGCAGCGTTGAAAGGGGGAGTAAAGGCTACACCCTC. This sequence encodes CSVERGSKGYTL.

This clone was seen more than once but under ten times. This chain uses TRBV2 with TRBJ1-2; 12 bases fit TRBD1. The CDR3 contains 16 residues. V lost 1 base, J lost 2 bases, and 2 bases stayed unmatched. Germline assignment: CDR1 SNHLY and CDR2 FYNNEI. CDR3 nucleotide sequence: TGTGCCAGCAGTGAAGTGGGACAGGGGGCGAACTATGGCTACACCTTC. Amino acid sequence: CASSEVGQGANYGYTF.